These 21 T cell receptor beta chains originate from one sample sequenced in a study of blood T cell repertoires in COVID-19. Repertoires were generated with immunoSEQ multiplex PCR, while TCRdb's copy carries only in-frame clones and drops some. The table shows roughly 260,000 clones, with 85% to 90% occurring only once. What was sequenced was peripheral blood. The receptor set was obtained from a woman aged 30 to 39 with COVID-19, enrolled during active disease.

The gene calls are TRBV7-9 and TRBJ2-3; D is ambiguous. Germline V gene sequence: CDR1 SEHNR, CDR2 FQNEAQ (reference sequence). This CDR3 has 16 amino acids. With 1 base removed from V and 2 bases from J, the gap between germline ends came to 13 bases. The CDR3 sequence is CASSLVERLPTDTQYF. The DNA of the CDR3 is TGTGCCAGCAGCTTAGTGGAGCGCCTACCCACAGATACGCAGTATTTT. Filled out from reference TRBV7-9 and TRBJ2-3, the complete variable domain reads DTGVSQNPRHKITKRGQNVTFRCDPISEHNRLYWYRQTLGQGPEFLTYFQNEAQLEKSRLLSDRFSAERPKGSFSTLEIQRTEQGDSAMYLCASSLVERLPTDTQYFGPGTRLTVL.

The chain uses TRBV5-1 and TRBJ2-5; 7 bases agree with TRBD2. CDR3 length: 17 amino acids. From germline, CDR1 is SGHRS and CDR2 YFSETQ. V was clipped by 1 base and J by 1 base; unmatched bases: 10. The CDR3 protein is CASSLWGRAGAQETQYF. The DNA of the CDR3 is TGCGCCAGCAGCTTGTGGGGTCGGGCGGGAGCCCAAGAGACCCAGTACTTC.

Note on this clone: This sample includes further DNA sequences coding for the same CDR3. The rearrangement links TRBV5-1 to TRBJ2-7, with 10 bases lining up with TRBD2. In germline, CDR1 is SGHRS, CDR2 YFSETQ. Trimming removed 4 bases from V and 2 bases from J; junction bases left unmatched: 6. The CDR3 loop spans 15 amino acids. The CDR3 protein is CASSPGSGRAYEQYF. CDR3 in DNA: TGCGCCAGCAGCCCGGGAAGCGGGAGGGCCTACGAGCAGTACTTC.

The rearrangement joins TRBV29-1 to TRBJ2-1; 7 nucleotides line up with TRBD2. This CDR3 region has 14 residues. V lost 8 bases, J lost 3 bases, and 10 bases stayed unmatched. Germline V lookup: CDR1 SQVTM, CDR2 ANQGSEA. This CDR3 is CSSIRPGGYNEQFF. The CDR3 DNA is TGCAGCTCGATCCGGCCGGGGGGCTACAATGAGCAGTTCTTC.

V gene TRBV12-3 or TRBV12-4 combines with J gene TRBJ2-2; D gene uncertain. CDR3 size: 12 residues. The germline V and J ends were trimmed by 6 bases and 1 base, with 3 bases remaining between them. CDR3 bases: TGTGCCAGCAGCTTGAACACCGGGGAGCTGTTTTTT. It encodes CASSLNTGELFF.

CDR3 in amino acids: CASSGQTYQETQYF. Written as DNA, the CDR3 is TGTGCCAGCAGTGGACAGACGTACCAAGAGACCCAGTACTTC. The genes are TRBV2 and TRBJ2-5; a weak D match, TRBD1 (5 bases). With 4 bases removed from V and 0 bases from J, the gap between germline ends came to 9 bases. The germline CDR1 and CDR2 sequences are SNHLY and FYNNEI. The CDR3 loop spans 14 amino acids.

The rearrangement links TRBV1 to TRBJ1-5; TRBD1, as called in the table, went unchecked against the DNA. TRBV1 is annotated as a pseudogene. The CDR3 covers 16 residues. As DNA, the CDR3 is TGCACCAGCAGCCAAACGGACAGGGGAGTCGGTCAGCCCCAGCATTTT. It yields the protein CTSSQTDRGVGQPQHF.

The chain recombines TRBV25-1 with TRBJ2-1, with 7 bases identical to TRBD2. The trim removed 6 bases at V and 2 bases at J, leaving 10 bases unmatched. Germline V lookup: CDR1 MGHDK, CDR2 SYGVNS. The CDR3 has 16 amino acids. The CDR3 DNA follows: TGTGCCAGCAGCGCTCCTAGCGGCAGAACCTACAATGAGCAGTTCTTC. It encodes CASSAPSGRTYNEQFF.

This clone was seen just once. This chain links TRBV5-1 with TRBJ2-2; 8 nucleotides agree with TRBD1. The CDR3 contains 15 residues. The trim removed 1 base at V and 5 bases at J, leaving 4 bases unmatched. Germline-derived CDR1 and CDR2 are SGHRS and YFSETQ. The CDR3 nucleotides are TGCGCCAGCAGCTTGAAACAGGGGGGTACCGGGGAGCTGTTTTTT. Its translation: CASSLKQGGTGELFF.

The chain links TRBV23-1 to TRBJ2-7; D possibly corresponds to TRBD1 (6 bases). TRBV23-1 has ORF status, its function being uncertain. There are 15 residues in the CDR3. V gave up 1 base and J gave up 3 bases, with 13 bases separating them. Here the CDR3 DNA reads TGCGCCAGCAGTCAATTCACAGGGTACGACTACGAGCAGTACTTC. Amino acids: CASSQFTGYDYEQYF.

The rearrangement joins TRBV6-6 to TRBJ2-3; D not certain. CDR1 is MNHNY, CDR2 SVGAGI, per germline (reference sequence). The CDR3 is 16 amino acids. V lost 0 bases to trimming and J lost 2 bases, with 12 bases between them. CDR3 in amino acids: CASSYSTPPNTDTQYF. CDR3 DNA sequence: TGTGCCAGCAGTTACTCGACACCTCCGAACACAGATACGCAGTATTTT.

About this clone itself: The same CDR3 can be traced to other DNA sequences in this sample. The chain employs TRBV30 and TRBJ2-2; perhaps D is TRBD1 or TRBD2 (5 bases each). The germline V gene encodes CDR1 GTSNPN and CDR2 SVGIG (reference sequence). The CDR3 has 14 residues. V was pared by 8 bases and J by 6 bases, with 19 bases between. The CDR3 sequence is CAGGEAPGAGELFF. CDR3 DNA: TGTGCCGGGGGTGAGGCACCCGGGGCCGGGGAGCTGTTTTTT.

The chain has TRBV15 and TRBJ2-1; TRBD2 matches at 9 bases. In germline, CDR1 is LNHNV, CDR2 YYDKDF (reference sequence). V lost 3 bases, J lost 10 bases, and 7 bases stayed unmatched. The CDR3 consists of 14 residues. Here the CDR3 DNA reads TGTGCCACCAGCAGGACTAGCGGAAGACTGGAGCAGTTCTTC. This gives the protein CATSRTSGRLEQFF. Combining the CDR3 with reference TRBV15 and TRBJ2-1 gives the whole variable domain DAMVIQNPRYQVTQFGKPVTLSCSQTLNHNVMYWYQQKSSQAPKLLFHYYDKDFNNEADTPDNFQSRRPNTSFCFLDIRSPGLGDTAMYLCATSRTSGRLEQFFGPGTRLTVL.

This chain connects TRBV29-1 to TRBJ2-7; 7 bases line up with TRBD1. The germline gives CDR1 SQVTM, CDR2 ANQGSEA. The CDR3 sequence is 11 residues long. V lost 7 bases, J lost 2 bases, and 2 bases stayed unmatched. The CDR3 DNA is TGCAGCGCAGGGACAGCCTACGAGCAGTACTTC. Translating it yields CSAGTAYEQYF.

The rearrangement uses TRBV30 and TRBJ1-3; 9 bases match TRBD1. V lost 0 bases and J lost 14; bases outside the gene matches: 2. The CDR3 runs to 11 residues. Germline V lookup: CDR1 GTSNPN, CDR2 SVGIG (reference sequence). The CDR3 nucleotides read TGTGCCTGGAGTGTTCGGGACAGGGTATATTTT. It codes for CAWSVRDRVYF.

The chain uses TRBV7-2 and TRBJ2-3, with 9 positions matching TRBD1. V was clipped by 8 bases and J by 2 bases; unmatched bases: 8. The germline CDR1 and CDR2 sequences are SGHTA and FQGNSA. The CDR3 is 15 amino acids. CDR3 in amino acids: CASGQWTGDTDTQYF. CDR3 coding DNA: TGTGCCAGCGGCCAATGGACAGGGGACACAGATACGCAGTATTTT.

The rearrangement uses TRBV2 and TRBJ1-1; 7 bases are shared with TRBD1. The ends lost 9 bases at V and 2 bases at J; junction bases unmatched: 3. The germline CDR1 and CDR2 sequences are SNHLY and FYNNEI. There are 12 residues in the CDR3. The CDR3 DNA is TGTGCCAGAAGGACAGGAAACACTGAAGCTTTCTTT. Its translation is CARRTGNTEAFF.

V and J are TRBV2 and TRBJ1-2; TRBD1 might be the D (5 bases). The CDR3 is made up of 14 amino acids. Germline V gives CDR1 SNHLY, CDR2 FYNNEI. V was clipped by 4 bases and J by 5 bases, with 14 bases between them. The CDR3 spells CASSAIDRDYGYTF. CDR3 nucleotides: TGTGCCAGCAGTGCCATTGACAGAGATTATGGCTACACCTTC.

The V gene is TRBV10-3, the J gene TRBJ1-2, with D possibly TRBD1 on 5 matching bases. V lost 6 bases to trimming and J lost 8 bases, with 19 bases between them. The CDR3 sequence is 14 residues long. CDR1 and CDR2 from the germline V gene are ENHRY and SYGVKD. The CDR3 region is CAISPHQGTRGYTF. DNA of the CDR3: TGTGCCATCAGCCCCCATCAGGGAACGAGGGGCTACACCTTC.

The CDR3 DNA sequence: TGTGCCAGCAGTCCTAGCACAGATACGCAGTATTTT. It is translated as CASSPSTDTQYF. V and J are TRBV11-2 and TRBJ2-3, with D hard to call. The V and J ends lost 6 bases and 0 bases respectively, with 4 bases between them. Germline-derived CDR1 and CDR2 are SGHAT and FQNNGV. The CDR3 is 12 amino acids.

The CDR3 region is CASSYYLQGDYGYTF. The DNA of the CDR3 is TGTGCCAGCAGTTACTACCTCCAGGGGGACTATGGCTACACCTTC. The chain couples TRBV6-5 to TRBJ1-2; 7 positions agree with TRBD1. Germline loops: CDR1 MNHEY, CDR2 SVGAGI. V lost 1 base to trimming and J lost 3 bases; unmatched junction nucleotides: 5. This CDR3 comprises 15 residues.